Listed here are 23 T cell receptor beta chains from one sample, sequenced in a study of blood T cells in healthy people across ages. Together with a sample-barcoded 5' primer, a J-beta primer mix was included in a second PCR lasting roughly 6 to 12 cycles. In TCRdb, the 5' RACE reads were re-called with MiXCR into one record per CDR3 protein. There are about 1.7 million distinct CDR3 sequences in the sample; 25% to 30% occur only once, and about 7.7% lies in the top ten. Sequences were obtained from blood. The receptor source for this set is a woman aged 25 to 39 in good health.

As regards this clonotype: A junction end diverges from the germline sequence, so it may reflect a read error. This chain uses TRBV12-3 or TRBV12-4 with TRBJ2-5, with 11 bases aligning to TRBD2. The CDR3 spans 15 residues. The CDR3 loop reads CASSSGTSGQGTQYF. The CDR3 DNA sequence: TGTGCCAGCAGCTCAGGGACTAGCGGACAAGGGACCCAGTACTTC.

This clonotype came up many times. This chain connects TRBV5-5 to TRBJ2-3; D is uncertain. CDR3 size: 11 residues. Germline V gives CDR1 SGHKS, CDR2 YYEKEE (reference sequence). V dropped 1 base and J dropped 6 bases, with 3 bases sitting between them. CDR3 protein: CASSLMDTQYF. The CDR3 nucleotides are TGTGCCAGCAGCTTGATGGATACGCAGTATTTT.

This clonotype was detected many times. This rearrangement joins TRBV12-3 or TRBV12-4 to TRBJ2-7; 7 bases align to TRBD1. The CDR3 consists of 14 residues. V dropped 1 base and J dropped 0; count of bases not matched to a gene: 0. The CDR3 nucleotides read TGTGCCAGCAGTTTAGAGGGGGCCTCCTACGAGCAGTACTTC. Translating it yields CASSLEGASYEQYF.

This chain joins TRBV20-1 and TRBJ2-7; TRBD2 agrees at 8 bases. The junction had 8 bases not matched to a gene; V was cut back by 5 bases and J by 2 bases. The germline V gene has CDR1 DFQATT and CDR2 SNEGSKA (reference sequence). The CDR3 loop spans 14 amino acids. The CDR3 region is CSALVSGGPYEQYF. The CDR3 bases are TGCAGTGCTCTCGTGTCGGGAGGGCCCTACGAGCAGTACTTC.

The gene calls are TRBV20-1 and TRBJ1-4; D possibly corresponds to TRBD1 (6 bases). Trimming stripped 0 bases from V and 7 bases from J, with 12 bases between. This CDR3 region has 14 residues. Germline lookup yields CDR1 DFQATT and CDR2 SNEGSKA (reference sequence). CDR3 in amino acids: CSARDLGGGEKLFF. The CDR3, as DNA: TGCAGTGCTAGAGATCTGGGGGGCGGTGAAAAACTGTTTTTT.

The V gene is TRBV24-1, the J gene TRBJ1-2; D not resolved. V lost 3 bases and J 4 bases, leaving 14 bases between the germline ends. Germline CDR1 is KGHDR and CDR2 is SFDVKD. This CDR3 is built from 15 residues. The CDR3 reads CATSDPTAGGYGYTF. The CDR3 region has the DNA TGTGCCACCAGTGATCCTACCGCGGGTGGCTATGGCTACACCTTC.

This clonotype was seen a few times. The CDR3 nucleotides are TGTGCCAGCAGTAGGGGACTAGCGGGACCCTCAGATACGCAGTATTTT. Translation gives CASSRGLAGPSDTQYF. The gene calls are TRBV2 and TRBJ2-3, with 13 bases identical to TRBD2. The J segment lost 4 bases and the V segment lost 5 bases, leaving 6 bases of the junction unmatched. CDR1 is SNHLY and CDR2 is FYNNEI in the germline V gene. The CDR3 is 16 residues long.

The rearrangement uses TRBV20-1 and TRBJ1-2; 8 nucleotides match TRBD1. V lost 0 bases and J lost 6; bases outside the gene matches: 6. This CDR3 is built from 14 residues. In germline, CDR1 is DFQATT, CDR2 SNEGSKA (reference sequence). The CDR3 region has the DNA TGCAGTGCTAGAGACCCAGGGGGCGCGGATGGCTACACCTTC. Translation gives CSARDPGGADGYTF.

This rearrangement joins TRBV11-3 to TRBJ2-5; unclear D gene. There are 13 residues in the CDR3. CDR1 is SGHNT and CDR2 is YENEEA in the germline V gene. Trimming pared 6 bases from V and 0 bases from J, leaving 8 bases between. The CDR3 DNA is TGTGCCAGCAGTGTAAGCCACCAAGAGACCCAGTACTTC. This codes for CASSVSHQETQYF.

This chain links TRBV20-1 with TRBJ1-1; 8 nucleotides align to TRBD1. CDR3 length: 16 amino acids. V shed 3 bases and J 1 base; nucleotides not matched to a gene: 10. Germline CDR1 and CDR2: DFQATT and SNEGSKA (reference sequence). CDR3 residues: CSARDPRGLWNTEAFF. The CDR3 DNA reads TGCAGTGCTAGGGACCCCAGGGGGCTGTGGAACACTGAAGCTTTCTTT.

The chain employs TRBV4-1 and TRBJ2-1, with D perhaps TRBD2 (6 bases). In germline, CDR1 is MGHRA, CDR2 YSYEKL. V shed 0 bases and J shed 13 bases, with 19 bases lying between them. The CDR3 runs 15 residues. CDR3 in amino acids: CASSQDGLSGETQFF. For the CDR3, the DNA is TGCGCCAGCAGCCAAGATGGACTGTCGGGAGAGACCCAGTTCTTC.

The chain links TRBV7-2 to TRBJ2-5, with 8 bases identical to TRBD2. The DNA end is more similar to TRBJ2-7, so the J call may be wrong. This CDR3 is built from 15 residues. Germline V gene sequence: CDR1 SGHTA, CDR2 FQGNSA. The CDR3 here is CASSLGPLLAGEQYF. DNA of the CDR3: TGTGCCAGCAGCTTAGGCCCTCTTCTAGCGGGCGAGCAGTACTTC.

The chain is built from TRBV24-1 and TRBJ2-1; D gene uncertain. V lost 4 bases, J lost 4 bases, and 7 bases lay in between. Per germline, CDR1 KGHDR and CDR2 SFDVKD. This CDR3 has 13 residues. CDR3 nucleotides: TGTGCCACCAGTGAGTCCGTATACAATGAGCAGTTCTTC. It is translated as CATSESVYNEQFF.

The sample holds a few counts of this clonotype. The chain is built from TRBV6-5 and TRBJ1-6, with TRBD1 matching 7 bases. Germline CDR1 is MNHEY and CDR2 is SVGAGI. CDR3 size: 14 residues. V dropped 6 bases and J dropped 7; count of bases not matched to a gene: 6. The CDR3 sequence: CASSGTAFNSPLHF. The CDR3 region has the DNA TGTGCCAGCAGCGGGACAGCTTTCAATTCACCCCTCCACTTT.

The table lists this clonotype with a few counts. The rearrangement joins TRBV7-2 to TRBJ2-7; no definite D call. Germline assignment: CDR1 SGHTA and CDR2 FQGNSA. The CDR3 spans 14 residues. With 5 bases removed from V and 2 bases from J, the gap between germline ends came to 13 bases. The CDR3 loop is CASSGQGLPYEQYF. CDR3 in DNA: TGTGCCAGCAGCGGGCAAGGATTGCCCTACGAGCAGTACTTC.

The chain has TRBV7-3 and TRBJ2-5; 9 bases map to TRBD1. The assigned J gene may be wrong: the sequence end matches TRBJ2-7 better. The CDR3 extends over 15 amino acids. CDR1 and CDR2 (germline): SGHTA, FQGTGA. The CDR3 DNA follows: TGTGCCAGCAGCCCCGCCGGGACAGGGACCCACGAGCAGTACTTC. Amino acids: CASSPAGTGTHEQYF.

This clonotype has a count of ten or more. CDR3 amino acids: CASSPTDTIGYTF. DNA for the CDR3: TGCGCCAGCAGCCCAACGGACACTATTGGATACACCTTC. The V call is TRBV5-1, the J call TRBJ1-2, with a possible D match to TRBD1 (5 bases). The CDR3 contains 13 residues. Germline lookup yields CDR1 SGHRS and CDR2 YFSETQ. V was shortened by 4 bases and J by 11 bases, with 18 bases between the two germline ends.

This clonotype has at least ten counts. The chain is built from TRBV6-1 and TRBJ2-1, with D uncertain. Trimming stripped 6 bases from V and 6 bases from J, with 12 bases between. The CDR3 is 13 residues long. Germline loops: CDR1 MNHNS, CDR2 SASEGT. CDR3 in amino acids: CASSPGRPNEQFF. CDR3 bases: TGTGCCAGCAGCCCAGGAAGACCCAATGAGCAGTTCTTC.

The chain recombines TRBV2 with TRBJ2-5; TRBD2 agrees at 10 bases. V dropped 0 bases and J dropped 11; count of bases not matched to a gene: 9. CDR1 is SNHLY and CDR2 is FYNNEI in the germline V gene. The CDR3 covers 15 residues. The CDR3 sequence is CASSEALAGAQEQYF. CDR3 sequence (DNA): TGTGCCAGCAGTGAAGCTCTAGCGGGAGCTCAGGAGCAGTACTTC.

The chain has TRBV5-1 and TRBJ2-7, with TRBD1 as a possible D gene (5 bases). The CDR3 consists of 15 residues. From germline, CDR1 is SGHRS and CDR2 YFSETQ. Trimming removed 4 bases from V and 4 bases from J, with 18 bases in between. CDR3 residues: CASSPRQGFGYEQYF. CDR3 DNA: TGCGCCAGCAGCCCCAGGCAGGGTTTCGGTTACGAGCAGTACTTC.

This sequence joins TRBV7-2 and TRBJ2-3; 9 bases align to TRBD1. Trimming cost V 6 bases and J 3 bases; bases outside gene matches: 10. Germline V gene lookup returns CDR1 SGHTA and CDR2 FQGNSA. The CDR3 sequence is 16 residues long. Here the CDR3 reads CASRPGDRVATDTQYF. The CDR3 region has the DNA TGTGCCAGCAGGCCAGGGGACAGGGTAGCAACAGATACGCAGTATTTT.

This clonotype was counted a few times. V is TRBV9 and J is TRBJ1-4; 8 nucleotides align to TRBD1. After removal of 3 bases from V and 5 bases from J, the junction contained 12 bases not matched to a gene. The CDR3 spans 17 residues. CDR1 SGDLS and CDR2 YYNGEE come from the germline V gene. CDR3 sequence reads: CASSDRSQGADNEKLFF. DNA for the CDR3: TGTGCCAGCAGCGATCGTAGCCAGGGGGCCGACAATGAAAAACTGTTTTTT.

CDR3 loop: CSAATGPEAFF. In DNA form, the CDR3 reads TGCAGCGCCGCTACAGGCCCTGAAGCTTTCTTT. This rearrangement joins TRBV29-1 to TRBJ1-1, with TRBD1 as a possible D gene (5 bases). CDR3 size: 11 residues. The germline V gene encodes CDR1 SQVTM and CDR2 ANQGSEA. Trimming shortened V by 7 bases and J by 6 bases, and 12 bases separated the two germline ends.